Below, 26 T cell receptor beta chains from the same sample are listed, as sequenced in a study of neurological immune-mediated disorders. TCRdb fed the 5' RACE reads into MiXCR, producing one record per CDR3 protein. The data show about 71,000 distinct CDR3 sequences, 3.4% seen once. Material: PBMCs. Every receptor here comes from a man between 40 and 49 years old with multiple sclerosis.

This clonotype was seen more than once but under ten times. The chain joins TRBV5-1 to TRBJ2-5; 8 nucleotides line up with TRBD1. The CDR3 contains 15 residues. Per the germline V gene, CDR1 is SGHRS and CDR2 is YFSETQ. V was clipped by 3 bases and J by 4 bases; unmatched bases: 8. In nucleotides, the CDR3 is TGCGCCAGCAGCTGGGAACAGGGGGGAGGAGAGACCCAGTACTTC. Translation gives CASSWEQGGGETQYF. The entire variable domain, with the rest obtained from reference TRBV5-1 and TRBJ2-5, is as follows: KAGVTQTPRYLIKTRGQQVTLSCSPISGHRSVSWYQQTPGQGLQFLFEYFSETQRNKGNFPGRFSGRQFSNSRSEMNVSTLELGDSALYLCASSWEQGGGETQYFGPGTRLLVL.

The rearrangement uses TRBV5-1 and TRBJ2-3; tentative D call: TRBD2 (6 bases). This CDR3 contains 16 residues. V lost 1 base, J lost 4 bases, and 16 bases lay in between. CDR1 and CDR2 (germline): SGHRS, YFSETQ. CDR3 loop: CASSLLASVSADTQYF. The DNA for the CDR3 is TGCGCCAGCAGCTTGCTGGCTAGCGTTAGCGCAGATACGCAGTATTTT.

Many counts were recorded for this clonotype. The chain is built from TRBV7-6 and TRBJ2-7; 12 nucleotides align to TRBD2. V trimming: 5 bases; J trimming: 6 bases; junction bases outside the gene matches: 8. There are 15 residues in the CDR3. Germline CDR1 and CDR2: SGHVS and FNYEAQ. CDR3 sequence reads: CASSPTSGGEGEQYF. The CDR3, as DNA: TGTGCCAGCAGCCCGACTAGCGGGGGAGAAGGCGAGCAGTACTTC.

Regarding this clonotype: At one boundary the junction diverges from the germline segment, which might be a read error. V is TRBV20-1 and J is TRBJ1-5; D might be TRBD1 (5 bases). CDR3 size: 14 residues. Germline V gene data show CDR1 as DFQATT and CDR2 as SNEGSKA (reference sequence). The CDR3 spells CSARGGLDNKTQNF. As DNA, the CDR3 is TGCAGTGCTAGAGGGGGCTTGGATAACAAGACCCAGAATTTT.

This clonotype was counted at least ten times. The CDR3 DNA follows: TGTGCCAGCAGCCAGCTCCTGAGCGGGGGAGAGACCCAGTACTTC. Translated: CASSQLLSGGETQYF. The chain employs TRBV3-1 and TRBJ2-5, with 8 bases that match TRBD2. V shed 3 bases and J 4 bases; nucleotides not matched to a gene: 7. The CDR3 totals 15 residues. Germline CDR1 LGHDT, CDR2 YNNKEL (reference sequence).

Many counts were recorded for this clonotype. The chain recombines TRBV13 with TRBJ2-1, with D unresolved. CDR1 and CDR2 (germline): PRHDT, FYEKMQ (reference sequence). The V and J ends lost 5 bases and 5 bases respectively, with 13 bases between them. The CDR3 loop spans 14 amino acids. CDR3 loop: CASSRVPRNNEQFF. CDR3 sequence (DNA): TGTGCCAGCAGCCGGGTCCCCCGTAACAATGAGCAGTTCTTC.

This clonotype was seen many times. The gene calls are TRBV5-6 and TRBJ1-1; D gene unclear. CDR3 length equals 14 residues. Germline V gene sequence: CDR1 SGHDT, CDR2 YYEEEE. V was cut by 2 bases and J by 4 bases, with 12 bases left in between. This CDR3 reads CASSLNSWPTEAFF. The DNA for the CDR3 is TGTGCCAGCAGCTTAAATTCCTGGCCCACTGAAGCTTTCTTT.

This clonotype was recorded many times. This chain uses TRBV7-9 with TRBJ1-5; D not certain. This CDR3 comprises 13 residues. The germline V and J ends were trimmed by 1 base and 5 bases, with 6 bases remaining between them. Germline assignment: CDR1 SEHNR and CDR2 FQNEAQ (reference sequence). The CDR3 protein is CASSLESYQPQHF. The CDR3 DNA sequence: TGTGCCAGCAGCTTAGAAAGCTATCAGCCCCAGCATTTT.

At least ten counts were recorded for this clonotype. The chain recombines TRBV5-1 with TRBJ1-1; perhaps TRBD1 as D (6 bases). V shed 4 bases and J shed 5 bases, with 12 bases lying between them. This CDR3 region has 13 residues. Germline V gene data show CDR1 as SGHRS and CDR2 as YFSETQ. As DNA, the CDR3 is TGCGCCAGCAGCCTCTGGACAGAAACTGAAGCTTTCTTT. This sequence encodes CASSLWTETEAFF.

This clonotype was observed at least ten times. The rearrangement links TRBV5-1 to TRBJ2-3; TRBD1 matches at 12 bases. The CDR3 sequence is 16 residues long. V lost 2 bases and J lost 5; bases outside the gene matches: 6. Germline CDR1 reads SGHRS; CDR2 reads YFSETQ. In DNA form, the CDR3 reads TGCGCCAGCAGCTTTCCGGGACAGGGGGCGGAAGATACGCAGTATTTT. This sequence encodes CASSFPGQGAEDTQYF.

This clonotype was picked up many times. This chain links TRBV12-3 or TRBV12-4 with TRBJ2-5, with TRBD1 matching 10 bases. The J segment lost 7 bases and the V segment lost 3 bases, leaving 11 bases of the junction unmatched. The CDR3 covers 16 residues. The CDR3 spells CASSFGTGVVPGTQYF. The CDR3 nucleotides read TGTGCCAGCAGTTTTGGGACAGGGGTTGTTCCGGGGACCCAGTACTTC.

In this sample, this clonotype turned up a few times. The V gene is TRBV7-8, the J gene TRBJ1-1, with D perhaps matching TRBD1 (5 bases). CDR3 length equals 15 residues. Germline CDR1 is SGHVS and CDR2 is FQNEAQ. V lost 5 bases and J lost 7, with 20 bases in between. The CDR3 loop reads CASSLGHPGANEAFF. The CDR3 DNA follows: TGTGCCAGCAGCCTAGGACACCCCGGGGCGAATGAAGCTTTCTTT.

There are many counts of this clonotype. V usage is TRBV5-4 and J usage is TRBJ2-3; 9 bases are a match to TRBD2. This CDR3 comprises 18 residues. Germline trimming cut 4 bases from V and 5 bases from J; bases unmatched to any gene: 17. Germline CDR1 reads SGHNT; CDR2 reads YYREEE (reference sequence). The CDR3 nucleotides read TGTGCCAGCAGCGAATCACCATTCGGGCGGGGGGGCGGAGATACGCAGTATTTT. This gives the protein CASSESPFGRGGGDTQYF.

This clonotype was seen repeatedly, ten times or more. The chain employs TRBV12-3 or TRBV12-4 and TRBJ1-2; D is possibly TRBD1 (5 bases). The CDR3 spans 13 residues. V was cut by 1 base and J by 8 bases, with 11 bases left in between. For the CDR3, the DNA is TGTGCCAGCAGTTTAGAGGGGTTCGGCGGCTACACCTTC. Translating gives CASSLEGFGGYTF.

This clonotype was counted at least ten times. V and J are TRBV20-1 and TRBJ1-2; D is uncertain. The CDR3 loop spans 12 amino acids. Germline CDR1 reads DFQATT; CDR2 reads SNEGSKA (reference sequence). Deletions cut 2 bases from V and 6 bases from J, with 10 bases between. In nucleotides, the CDR3 is TGCAGTGCTAGAATTATGGCGAATGGCTACACCTTC. Amino acids: CSARIMANGYTF.

The chain has TRBV5-6 and TRBJ2-7; 8 nucleotides agree with TRBD1. With V trimmed by 3 bases and J by 2 bases, 10 bases remained unmatched. The CDR3 contains 16 residues. Germline assignment: CDR1 SGHDT and CDR2 YYEEEE. DNA of the CDR3: TGTGCCAGCAGCTCCCGGACAGGGTGGGATGCCTACGAGCAGTACTTC. Translating it yields CASSSRTGWDAYEQYF.

This clonotype appeared many times. J is TRBJ1-5 and V is TRBV18; possible D gene TRBD1, 6 bases. The CDR3 covers 15 residues. V gave up 5 bases and J gave up 3 bases, with 14 bases separating them. The germline gives CDR1 KGHSH, CDR2 LQKENI. The CDR3 loop reads CASSSDQGYNQPQHF. DNA of the CDR3: TGTGCCAGCTCATCGGATCAGGGGTACAATCAGCCCCAGCATTTT. The variable domain in full, with the rest retrieved from reference TRBV18 and TRBJ1-5, is NAGVMQNPRHLVRRRGQEARLRCSPMKGHSHVYWYRQLPEEGLKFMVYLQKENIIDESGMPKERFSAEFPKEGPSILRIQQVVRGDSAAYFCASSSDQGYNQPQHFGDGTRLSIL.

This clonotype was seen many times. The chain couples TRBV2 to TRBJ1-1; D remains unclear. Per the germline V gene, CDR1 is SNHLY and CDR2 is FYNNEI. The CDR3 is 13 amino acids. V lost 2 bases, J lost 1 base, and 5 bases lay in between. CDR3 region: CASSEWQNTEAFF. CDR3 bases: TGTGCCAGCAGTGAATGGCAGAACACTGAAGCTTTCTTT.

This clonotype showed up many times. This chain joins TRBV5-1 and TRBJ2-1, with D perhaps TRBD2 (5 bases). The V gene lost 5 bases and the J gene lost 4 bases, with 19 bases spanning the gap. CDR1 is SGHRS, CDR2 YFSETQ, per germline. The CDR3 runs 16 residues. In DNA form, the CDR3 reads TGCGCCAGCAGTCTGGACTCTTTTCTGGTGTACAATGAGCAGTTCTTC. It is translated as CASSLDSFLVYNEQFF.

At least ten counts were recorded for this clonotype. The CDR3 region has the DNA TGCGCCAGCAGGCCTACAGGGAACACTGAAGCTTTCTTT. Encoded protein: CASRPTGNTEAFF. This sequence joins TRBV5-1 and TRBJ1-1; tentative D call: TRBD1 (5 bases). Germline V gene data show CDR1 as SGHRS and CDR2 as YFSETQ. The V end lost 5 bases, the J end lost 1 base, and 9 bases lay between the germline ends. This CDR3 spans 13 amino acids.

This clonotype occurred many times. The rearrangement uses TRBV20-1 and TRBJ2-4, with D perhaps matching TRBD2 (7 bases). The CDR3 runs to 13 residues. The germline CDR1 and CDR2 sequences are DFQATT and SNEGSKA (reference sequence). V lost 2 bases and J 9 bases, leaving 14 bases between the germline ends. The DNA for the CDR3 is TGCAGTGCTAGATGGTCGGGGGGCGGCATTCAGTACTTC. Translated: CSARWSGGGIQYF.

This clonotype was found many times. V is TRBV12-3 or TRBV12-4 and J is TRBJ2-7; 7 nucleotides align to TRBD2. The CDR3 loop spans 13 amino acids. The V and J ends lost 5 bases and 4 bases, in that order; junction bases with no gene match: 5. The CDR3 loop reads CASSLAGDYEQYF. CDR3 nucleotide sequence: TGTGCCAGCAGTCTCGCGGGGGATTACGAGCAGTACTTC.

This clonotype was counted many times. The chain employs TRBV9 and TRBJ2-7, with D unresolved. CDR3 length equals 12 residues. Trimming cost V 0 bases and J 7 bases, with 8 bases left between them. Germline V gives CDR1 SGDLS, CDR2 YYNGEE. The DNA for the CDR3 is TGTGCCAGCAGCGTAGGTGACACGGAGCAGTACTTC. This gives the protein CASSVGDTEQYF.

This clonotype was seen many times. This chain joins TRBV5-1 and TRBJ2-5; possibly TRBD1 for D (6 bases). Trimming pared 0 bases from V and 5 bases from J, leaving 17 bases between. CDR1 SGHRS and CDR2 YFSETQ come from the germline V gene. The length of the CDR3 is 16 residues. The CDR3 protein is CASSLVVDRKFETQYF. The DNA of the CDR3 is TGCGCCAGCAGCTTGGTTGTTGACAGGAAGTTTGAGACCCAGTACTTC.

This clonotype was picked up many times. This chain connects TRBV12-3 or TRBV12-4 to TRBJ1-2; tentatively, D is TRBD1 (5 bases). CDR3 length equals 13 residues. V was clipped by 7 bases and J by 6 bases, with 15 bases between them. CDR3 sequence reads: CASTYEGLHGYTF. CDR3 DNA: TGTGCCAGCACCTACGAGGGGCTTCATGGCTACACCTTC.

This clonotype occurred many times. V usage is TRBV18 and J usage is TRBJ2-5, with TRBD2 matching over 12 bases. The germline V gene has CDR1 KGHSH and CDR2 LQKENI. The junction had 2 bases not matched to a gene; V was cut back by 2 bases and J by 4 bases. CDR3 length: 15 amino acids. This chain's CDR3 is CASSPSGLAGETQYF. The CDR3 region has the DNA TGTGCCAGCTCACCATCGGGACTAGCGGGAGAGACCCAGTACTTC.